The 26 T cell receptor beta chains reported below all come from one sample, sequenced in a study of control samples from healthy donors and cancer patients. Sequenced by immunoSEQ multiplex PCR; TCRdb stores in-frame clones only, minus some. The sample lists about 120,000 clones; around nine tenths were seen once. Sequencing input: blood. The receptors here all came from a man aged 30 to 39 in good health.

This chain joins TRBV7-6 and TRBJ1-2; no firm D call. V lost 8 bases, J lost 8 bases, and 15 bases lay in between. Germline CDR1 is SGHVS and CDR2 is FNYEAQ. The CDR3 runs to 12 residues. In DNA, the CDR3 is TGTGCCAGCGGGGTGGGCCAAGACGGCTACACCTTC. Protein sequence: CASGVGQDGYTF. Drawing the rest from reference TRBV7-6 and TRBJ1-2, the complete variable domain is GAGVSQSPRYKVTKRGQDVALRCDPISGHVSLYWYRQALGQGPEFLTYFNYEAQQDKSGLPNDRFSAERPEGSISTLTIQRTEQRDSAMYRCASGVGQDGYTFGSGTRLTVV.

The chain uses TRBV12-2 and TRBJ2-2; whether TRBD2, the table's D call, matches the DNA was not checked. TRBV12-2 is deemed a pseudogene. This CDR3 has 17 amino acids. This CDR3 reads CASRLEWCRANTGELFF. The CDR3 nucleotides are TGTGCAAGTCGCTTAGAGTGGTGTAGAGCGAACACCGGGGAGCTGTTTTTT.

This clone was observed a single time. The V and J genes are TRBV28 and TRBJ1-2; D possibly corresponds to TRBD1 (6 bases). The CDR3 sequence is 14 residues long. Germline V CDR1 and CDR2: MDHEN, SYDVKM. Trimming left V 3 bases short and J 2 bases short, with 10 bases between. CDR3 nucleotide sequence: TGTGCCAGCAGTTTTCCCGGACAGAACTATGGCTACACCTTC. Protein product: CASSFPGQNYGYTF.

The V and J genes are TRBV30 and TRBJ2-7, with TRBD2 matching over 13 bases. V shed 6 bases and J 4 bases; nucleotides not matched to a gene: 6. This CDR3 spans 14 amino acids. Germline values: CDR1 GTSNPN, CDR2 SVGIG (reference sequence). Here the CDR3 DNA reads TGTGCCTGCTCCGGGACTAGCGGGACATACGAGCAGTACTTC. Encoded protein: CACSGTSGTYEQYF.

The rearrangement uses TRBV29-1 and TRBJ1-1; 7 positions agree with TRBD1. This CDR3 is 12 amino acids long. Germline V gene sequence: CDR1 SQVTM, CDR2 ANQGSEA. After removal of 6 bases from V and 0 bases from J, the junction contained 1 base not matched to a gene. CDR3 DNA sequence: TGCAGCGTGACAGGGATGAACACTGAAGCTTTCTTT. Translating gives CSVTGMNTEAFF.

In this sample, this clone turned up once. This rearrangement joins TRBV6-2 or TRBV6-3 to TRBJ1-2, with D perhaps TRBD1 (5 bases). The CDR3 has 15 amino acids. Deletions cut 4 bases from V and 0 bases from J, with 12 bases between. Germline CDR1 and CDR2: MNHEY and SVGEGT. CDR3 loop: CASSSGTGSNYGYTF. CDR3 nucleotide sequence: TGTGCCAGCAGTTCCGGGACGGGATCTAACTATGGCTACACCTTC.

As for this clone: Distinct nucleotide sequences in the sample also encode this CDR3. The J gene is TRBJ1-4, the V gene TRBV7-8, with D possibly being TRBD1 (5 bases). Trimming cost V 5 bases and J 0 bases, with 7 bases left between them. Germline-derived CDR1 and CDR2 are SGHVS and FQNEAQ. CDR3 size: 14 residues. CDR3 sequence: CASSLTATNEKLFF. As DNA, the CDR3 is TGTGCCAGCAGCCTGACAGCAACTAATGAAAAACTGTTTTTT.

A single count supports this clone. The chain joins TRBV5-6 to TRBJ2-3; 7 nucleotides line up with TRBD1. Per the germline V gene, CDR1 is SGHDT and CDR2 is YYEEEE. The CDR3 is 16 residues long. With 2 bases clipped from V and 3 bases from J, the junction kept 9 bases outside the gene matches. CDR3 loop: CASSLYVGQETDTQYF. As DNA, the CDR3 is TGTGCCAGCAGCTTATATGTTGGACAGGAGACAGATACGCAGTATTTT.

This chain's CDR3 is CATSDSSRTVYGYTF. CDR3 DNA: TGTGCCACCAGTGATTCTTCTAGGACGGTCTATGGCTACACCTTC. The chain recombines TRBV24-1 with TRBJ1-2; D unresolved. Germline-derived CDR1 and CDR2 are KGHDR and SFDVKD. The V end was cut by 2 bases, the J end by 4 bases, with 13 bases between. The CDR3 runs 15 residues.

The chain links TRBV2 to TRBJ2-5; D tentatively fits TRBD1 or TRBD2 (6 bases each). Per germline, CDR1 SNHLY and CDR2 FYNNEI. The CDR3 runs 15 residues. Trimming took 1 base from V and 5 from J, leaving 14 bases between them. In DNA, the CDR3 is TGTGCCAGCAGTGAAGAGAGTACAGGGAGGGAGACCCAGTACTTC. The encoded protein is CASSEESTGRETQYF.

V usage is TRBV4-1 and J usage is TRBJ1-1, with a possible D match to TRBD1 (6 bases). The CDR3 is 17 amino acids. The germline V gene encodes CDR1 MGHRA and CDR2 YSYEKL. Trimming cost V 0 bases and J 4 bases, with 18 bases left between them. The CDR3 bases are TGCGCCAGCAGCCAAGATTCTGGCAGGGGATGGGTCACTGAAGCTTTCTTT. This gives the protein CASSQDSGRGWVTEAFF.

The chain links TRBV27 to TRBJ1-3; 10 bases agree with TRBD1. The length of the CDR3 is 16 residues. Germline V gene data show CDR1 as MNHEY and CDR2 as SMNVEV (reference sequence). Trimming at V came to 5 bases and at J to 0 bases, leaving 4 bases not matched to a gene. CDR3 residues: CASSRTGGYSGNTIYF. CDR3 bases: TGTGCCAGCAGTCGGACAGGGGGTTACTCTGGAAACACCATATATTTT.

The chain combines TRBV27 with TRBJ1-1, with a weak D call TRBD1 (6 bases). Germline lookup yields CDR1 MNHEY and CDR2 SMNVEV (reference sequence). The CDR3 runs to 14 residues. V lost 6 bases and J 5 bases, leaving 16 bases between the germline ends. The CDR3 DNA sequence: TGTGCCAGCAGATCTGTTGGGGGGGCTACTGAAGCTTTCTTT. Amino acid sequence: CASRSVGGATEAFF.

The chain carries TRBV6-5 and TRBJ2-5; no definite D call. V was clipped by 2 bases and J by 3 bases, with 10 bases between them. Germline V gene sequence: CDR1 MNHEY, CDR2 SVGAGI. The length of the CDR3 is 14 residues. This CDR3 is CASSYDMAEETQYF. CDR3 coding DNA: TGTGCCAGCAGTTACGACATGGCCGAAGAGACCCAGTACTTC.

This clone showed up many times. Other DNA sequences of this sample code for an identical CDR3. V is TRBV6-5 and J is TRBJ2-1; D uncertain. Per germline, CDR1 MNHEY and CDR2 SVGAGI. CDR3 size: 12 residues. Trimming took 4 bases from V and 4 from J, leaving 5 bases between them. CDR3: CASSSIYNEQFF. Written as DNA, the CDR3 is TGTGCCAGCAGTTCTATTTACAATGAGCAGTTCTTC.

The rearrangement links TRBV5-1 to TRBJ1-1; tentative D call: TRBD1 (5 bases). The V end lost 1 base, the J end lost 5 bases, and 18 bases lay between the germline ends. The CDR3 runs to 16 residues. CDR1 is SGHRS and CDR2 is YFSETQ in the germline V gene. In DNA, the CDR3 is TGCGCCAGCAGCTTGCGGCCTGGGGGGTTCGAGACTGAAGCTTTCTTT. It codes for CASSLRPGGFETEAFF.

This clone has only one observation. DNA of the CDR3: TGTGCTAGTGGTCCCCCGAGGCGGGGCACTGAAGCTTTCTTT. Protein: CASGPPRRGTEAFF. The rearrangement uses TRBV12-5 and TRBJ1-1; D gene ambiguous. This CDR3 contains 14 residues. Trimming left V 5 bases short and J 4 bases short, with 14 bases between. Germline V CDR1 and CDR2: LGHNT, FRNRAP.

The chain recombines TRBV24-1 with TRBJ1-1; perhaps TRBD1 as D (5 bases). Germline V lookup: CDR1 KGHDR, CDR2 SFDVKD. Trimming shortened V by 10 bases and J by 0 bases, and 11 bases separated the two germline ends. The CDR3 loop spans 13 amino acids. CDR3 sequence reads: CATSWGMNTEAFF. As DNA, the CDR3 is TGTGCCACGAGCTGGGGGATGAACACTGAAGCTTTCTTT.

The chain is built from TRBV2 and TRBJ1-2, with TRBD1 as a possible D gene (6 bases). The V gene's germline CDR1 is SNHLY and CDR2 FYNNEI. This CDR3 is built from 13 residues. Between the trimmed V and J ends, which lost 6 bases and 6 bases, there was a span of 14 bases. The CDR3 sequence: CASSVTGNDGYTF. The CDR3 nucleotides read TGTGCCAGCAGCGTCACAGGGAATGATGGCTACACCTTC.

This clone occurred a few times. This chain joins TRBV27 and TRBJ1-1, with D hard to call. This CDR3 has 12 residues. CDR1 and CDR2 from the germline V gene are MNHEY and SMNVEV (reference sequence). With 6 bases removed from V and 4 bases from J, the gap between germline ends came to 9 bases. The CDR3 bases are TGTGCCAGCAGGGGGATGAGCACTGAAGCTTTCTTT. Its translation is CASRGMSTEAFF.

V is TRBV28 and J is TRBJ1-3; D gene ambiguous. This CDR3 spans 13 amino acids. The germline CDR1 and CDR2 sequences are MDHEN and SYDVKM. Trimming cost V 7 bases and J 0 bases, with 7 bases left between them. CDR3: CASTRASGNTIYF. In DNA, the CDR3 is TGTGCCAGCACAAGGGCCTCTGGAAACACCATATATTTT.

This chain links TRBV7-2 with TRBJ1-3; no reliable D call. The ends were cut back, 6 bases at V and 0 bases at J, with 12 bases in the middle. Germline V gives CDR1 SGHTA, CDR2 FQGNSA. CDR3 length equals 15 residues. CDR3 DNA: TGTGCCAGCAGGCGAGACTGGTCCTCTGGAAACACCATATATTTT. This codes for CASRRDWSSGNTIYF. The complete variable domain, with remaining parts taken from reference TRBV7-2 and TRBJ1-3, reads GAGVSQSPSNKVTEKGKDVELRCDPISGHTALYWYRQSLGQGLEFLIYFQGNSAPDKSGLPSDRFSAERTGGSVSTLTIQRTQQEDSAVYLCASRRDWSSGNTIYFGEGSWLTVV.

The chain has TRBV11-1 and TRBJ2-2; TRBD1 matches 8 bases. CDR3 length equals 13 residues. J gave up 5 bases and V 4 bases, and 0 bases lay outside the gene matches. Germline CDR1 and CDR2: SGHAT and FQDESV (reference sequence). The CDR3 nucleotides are TGTGCCAGCAGCTACAGGGGGACCGGGGAGCTGTTTTTT. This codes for CASSYRGTGELFF.

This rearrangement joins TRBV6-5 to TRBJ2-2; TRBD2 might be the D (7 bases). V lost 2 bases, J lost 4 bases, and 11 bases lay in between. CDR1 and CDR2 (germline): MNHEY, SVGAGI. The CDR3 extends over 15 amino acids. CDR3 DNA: TGTGCCAGCAGTTACGCGGGGGCCCCCACCGGGGAGCTGTTTTTT. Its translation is CASSYAGAPTGELFF.

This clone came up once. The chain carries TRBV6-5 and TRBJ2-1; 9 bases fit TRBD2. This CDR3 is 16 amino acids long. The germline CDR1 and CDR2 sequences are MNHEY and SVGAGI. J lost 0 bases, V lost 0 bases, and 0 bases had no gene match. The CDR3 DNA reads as TGTGCCAGCAGTTACTCTAGCGGGAGCTCCTACAATGAGCAGTTCTTC. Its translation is CASSYSSGSSYNEQFF.

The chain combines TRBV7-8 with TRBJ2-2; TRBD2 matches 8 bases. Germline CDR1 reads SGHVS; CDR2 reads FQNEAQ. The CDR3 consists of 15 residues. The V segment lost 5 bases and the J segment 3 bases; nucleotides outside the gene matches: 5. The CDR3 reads CASSLFGGDTGELFF. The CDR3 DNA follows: TGTGCCAGCAGCCTATTCGGGGGGGACACCGGGGAGCTGTTTTTT.